One TCR beta chain is described in this entry. Its antigen remains unidentified. Researchers amplified the TCR beta CDR3 regions from RNA transcripts. The TCR CDR3 first-round RT-PCR relied on the HTBI primer set. TCRdb fed the multiplex PCR reads into MiXCR, producing one record per CDR3 protein. The sample gives around 280,000 distinct CDR3 sequences, 13% of which show up once; 6% to 8% is in the top ten. From germline, CDR1 is MNHEY and CDR2 SVGEGT. The CDR3 length is 15 residues. V shed 4 bases and J 2 bases; nucleotides not matched to a gene: 5. This sample was taken from a study of T cells in Graves' hyperthyroidism and ophthalmopathy. General study results and limits: Clonotypes that were expanded in thyroid above 0.001 mostly appeared in blood too.

The chain links TRBV6-2 or TRBV6-3 to TRBJ1-5; the match to TRBD1 covers 7 bases. The sample consisted of blood. The sequence was collected from a woman in her 30s with Graves' hyperthyroidism that later progressed to Graves' ophthalmopathy. CDR3 protein: CASSLYRGGNQPQHF. The DNA for the CDR3 is TGTGCCAGCAGTTTATACAGGGGAGGCAATCAGCCCCAGCATTTT.